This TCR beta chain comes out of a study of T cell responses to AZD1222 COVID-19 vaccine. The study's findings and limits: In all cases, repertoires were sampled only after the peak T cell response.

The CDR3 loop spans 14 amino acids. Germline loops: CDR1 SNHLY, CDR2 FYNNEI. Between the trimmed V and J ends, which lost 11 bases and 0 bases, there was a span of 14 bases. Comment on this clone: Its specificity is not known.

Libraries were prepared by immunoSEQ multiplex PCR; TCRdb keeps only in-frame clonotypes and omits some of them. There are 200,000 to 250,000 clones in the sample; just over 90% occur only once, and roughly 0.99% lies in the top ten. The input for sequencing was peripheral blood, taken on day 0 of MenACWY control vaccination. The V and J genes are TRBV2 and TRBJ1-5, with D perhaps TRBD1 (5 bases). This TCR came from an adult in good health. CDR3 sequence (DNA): TGTGCCGGACGGGGAGGGGATAGCAATCAGCCCCAGCATTTT. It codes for CAGRGGDSNQPQHF. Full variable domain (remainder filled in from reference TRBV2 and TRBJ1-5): EPEVTQTPSHQVTQMGQEVILRCVPISNHLYFYWYRQILGQKVEFLVSFYNNEISEKSEIFDDQFSVERPDGSNFTLKIRSTKLEDSAMYFCAGRGGDSNQPQHFGDGTRLSIL.